The T cell receptor beta chain described here comes from a study of blood T cell repertoires in COVID-19. Overall study context: Specimens from acute and convalescent COVID-19 originated in the United States, Italy and Spain.

Looked up from germline, CDR1 is LNHDA and CDR2 is SQIVND (reference sequence). V lost 2 bases and J 1 base, leaving 5 bases between the germline ends. CDR3 length: 14 amino acids. Assay: immunoSEQ multiplex PCR; the TCRdb copy retains only in-frame clones and omits some. The table records around 87,000 clones, about nine tenths of them present only once. This sequence was found in a human donor with active COVID-19. The donor label of this sample is uncertain. The rearrangement uses TRBV19 and TRBJ2-2; D call uncertain. The sample was peripheral blood. The CDR3 DNA follows: TGTGCCAGTAGTATATTTCAGAACACCGGGGAGCTGTTTTTT. It is translated as CASSIFQNTGELFF.